This is a list of T cell receptor beta chains from one sample in a study of blood T cells in healthy people across ages. TCRdb independently ran MiXCR on the 5' RACE reads; one entry per CDR3 protein. This sample has hundreds of thousands of distinct CDR3 sequences; about 42% occur once, and the top ten carry around 21%. Sequencing was carried out using blood. The receptors here all came from a man in his sixties in good health. Each CDR3 is given with its conserved first and last residue. A D gene is named only where the DNA matches it firmly. Clone size is not always given. Where it is, it says once, few, many or a class for expanded clones.

V	J	size	D	CDR3	DNA
TRBV6-2/TRBV6-3	TRBJ2-2	NA	TRBD1	CASSYLRTGLGELFF	TGTGCCAGTAGTTATCTTCGGACAGGGCTCGGGGAGCTGTTTTTT
TRBV20-1	TRBJ1-2	NA	TRBD1	CSAIGQGRRGYTF	TGCAGTGCTATAGGACAGGGGCGAAGGGGCTACACCTTC
TRBV20-1	TRBJ1-2	NA	NA	CSAKRGNYGYTF	TGCAGTGCCAAAAGAGGAAACTATGGCTACACCTTC
TRBV15	TRBJ2-2	NA	NA	CATSRPGQKKDTGELFF	TGTGCCACCAGCAGACCAGGACAGAAGAAGGACACCGGGGAGCTGTTTTTT
TRBV28	TRBJ1-3	NA	NA	CASSDLYRENTIYF	TGTGCCAGCAGTGACCTCTACAGGGAAAACACCATATATTTT
TRBV20-1	TRBJ1-6	NA	NA	CSARDQADSFGDSPLHF	TGCAGTGCTAGAGATCAGGCAGACTCGTTTGGGGATTCACCCCTCCACTTT
TRBV20-1	TRBJ1-1	NA	NA	CSARAPYGGKGGRTTEAFF	TGCAGTGCTAGAGCACCATACGGTGGGAAAGGAGGCAGGACCACTGAAGCTTTCTTT
TRBV6-2/TRBV6-3	TRBJ1-5	once	NA	CASSYDGFNQPQHF	TGTGCCAGCAGTTACGATGGATTTAATCAGCCCCAGCATTTT
TRBV7-2	TRBJ1-6	once	NA	CASSLGSRSNSPLHF	TGTGCCAGCAGCTTAGGTTCCAGGAGTAATTCACCCCTCCACTTT
TRBV6-2/TRBV6-3	TRBJ2-1	NA	NA	CASSRSGPPNEQFF	TGTGCCAGCTCCCGGTCAGGGCCACCCAATGAGCAGTTCTTC
TRBV20-1	TRBJ1-4	NA	NA	CSARPATNEKLFF	TGCAGTGCTAGACCTGCAACTAATGAAAAACTGTTTTTT
TRBV6-1	TRBJ2-1	NA	TRBD1	CASSGGQVAYNEQFF	TGTGCCAGCAGTGGAGGACAGGTGGCCTACAATGAGCAGTTCTTC
TRBV11-1	TRBJ2-1	many	TRBD2	CASSKRGLAGYNEQFF	TGTGCCAGCAGCAAACGAGGACTAGCGGGCTACAATGAGCAGTTCTTC
TRBV4-3	TRBJ2-1	few	TRBD2	CASSPSGTSGSPYNEQFF	TGCGCCAGCAGCCCCAGTGGGACTAGCGGGAGTCCCTACAATGAGCAGTTCTTC
TRBV7-2	TRBJ2-4	NA	TRBD2	CASSLVVVGGKNIQYF	TGTGCCAGCAGCTTAGTAGTAGTCGGGGGGAAAAACATTCAGTACTTC
TRBV14	TRBJ1-6	NA	NA	CASRPPAGQSSYNSPLHF	TGTGCCAGCAGGCCTCCGGCTGGACAGAGCTCCTATAATTCACCCCTCCACTTT
TRBV4-3	TRBJ1-4	NA	TRBD1	CASSQQAALGQGGKLFF	TGCGCCAGCAGCCAGCAGGCCGCATTGGGACAGGGAGGTAAACTGTTTTTT
TRBV30	TRBJ1-2	NA	NA	CASAGGPPYGYTF	TGTGCCTCCGCGGGGGGTCCGCCCTATGGCTACACCTTC
TRBV15	TRBJ2-2	NA	NA	CATSPLREGELFF	TGTGCCACCAGCCCGCTACGGGAAGGGGAGCTGTTTTTT
TRBV20-1	TRBJ2-5	few	NA	CSAFRGETQYF	TGCAGCGCTTTCAGGGGTGAGACCCAGTACTTC
TRBV7-9	TRBJ2-1	few	TRBD2	CASSSLFERGAGEQFF	TGTGCCAGCAGCTCCCTTTTTGAGCGGGGGGCCGGTGAGCAGTTCTTC
TRBV27	TRBJ1-2	NA	NA	CASSPNDAYAGGYTF	TGTGCCAGCAGTCCGAACGACGCCTATGCGGGAGGCTACACCTTC
TRBV20-1	TRBJ2-4	few	NA	CSAGLGTKNIQYF	TGCAGTGCGGGGCTAGGAACCAAAAACATTCAGTACTTC
TRBV6-4	TRBJ2-7	NA	TRBD1	CASREGARTHEQYF	TGTGCCAGCAGAGAGGGGGCTCGGACCCACGAGCAGTACTTC
TRBV7-8	TRBJ1-5	NA	NA	CASSFSGAIGNQPQHF	TGTGCCAGCAGCTTTTCAGGGGCTATTGGAAATCAGCCCCAGCATTTT
TRBV12-3/TRBV12-4	TRBJ2-1	NA	TRBD2	CASNKAGGAGEQFF	TGTGCCAGCAACAAAGCGGGGGGCGCCGGGGAGCAGTTCTTC
TRBV20-1	TRBJ2-5	NA	TRBD2	CSASLVTSGKQETQYF	TGCAGTGCTAGTTTAGTGACTAGCGGTAAACAAGAGACCCAGTACTTC
TRBV7-9	TRBJ2-3	NA	NA	CASSLALDTQYF	TGTGCCAGCAGCTTAGCTCTAGATACGCAGTATTTT
TRBV7-9	TRBJ1-1	NA	TRBD1	CASSSTGGKTEAFF	TGTGCAAGCAGCTCCACAGGGGGGAAGACTGAAGCTTTCTTT
TRBV7-2	TRBJ1-2	NA	NA	CASTTAPSDYGYTF	TGTGCCAGCACGACCGCGCCCTCAGATTATGGCTACACCTTC
TRBV15	TRBJ1-5	NA	NA	CATSRDHNGNQPQHF	TGTGCCACCAGCAGAGATCATAATGGCAATCAGCCCCAGCATTTT
TRBV12-3/TRBV12-4	TRBJ2-3	NA	NA	CASRINTCGVSPDTQYF	TGCGCCAGCAGAATTAACACCTGTGGGGTTTCACCAGATACGCAGTATTTT
TRBV28	TRBJ1-1	few	NA	CASKINRRLAEAFF	TGTGCCAGCAAGATTAACAGGAGGTTGGCTGAAGCTTTCTTT
TRBV10-3	TRBJ2-7	few	NA	CAISEVVGEQYF	TGTGCCATCAGTGAAGTAGTTGGGGAGCAGTACTTC
TRBV6-5	TRBJ2-7	NA	NA	CASSPGRQVGEQYF	TGTGCCAGCAGCCCTGGGCGACAGGTAGGCGAGCAGTACTTC
TRBV28	TRBJ2-7	NA	TRBD2	CASSWEGRASSYEQYF	TGTGCCAGCAGCTGGGAGGGGCGAGCGAGCTCCTACGAGCAGTACTTC
TRBV5-1	TRBJ2-1	NA	TRBD2	CASSLIAGHAYNEQFF	TGCGCCAGCAGCTTAATAGCGGGGCACGCCTACAATGAGCAGTTCTTC
TRBV5-6	TRBJ2-3	few	NA	CASSTPRGAFDTQYF	TGTGCCAGCAGCACGCCCAGGGGCGCTTTCGATACGCAGTATTTT
TRBV5-1	TRBJ2-5	few	TRBD1	CASSPGQGRGNEQYF	TGCGCCAGCAGCCCCGGACAGGGAAGGGGGAATGAGCAGTACTTC
TRBV5-1	TRBJ2-6	few	TRBD1	CASSLDGTGGIGANVLTF	TGCGCCAGCAGCTTGGATGGGACAGGGGGTATTGGGGCCAACGTCCTGACTTTC
TRBV4-3	TRBJ2-1	NA	TRBD1	CASSQGTGRYNEQFF	TGCGCCAGCAGCCAAGGGACAGGGAGATACAATGAGCAGTTCTTC